At least ten counts were recorded for the clone carrying this T cell receptor beta chain. The data are from a study of Graves' ophthalmopathy and Graves' hyperthyroidism. CDR1 SGHKS and CDR2 YYEKEE come from the germline V gene (reference sequence). V lost 0 bases, J lost 2 bases, and 9 bases lay in between. CDR3 length: 14 residues. RNA served as the template for amplifying TCR beta CDR3 regions. RT-PCR with HTBI primers came first, then second-round multiplex PCR. One entry per CDR3 protein, called by TCRdb with MiXCR from the multiplex PCR reads. The data hold 300,000 to 400,000 distinct CDR3 sequences, with roughly a sixth observed a single time.

Material for sequencing was peripheral blood. This chain joins TRBV5-5 and TRBJ2-7; D is undetermined. This sequence was found in an adult man with Graves' ophthalmopathy. CDR3 protein: CASSLAPGTYEQYF. The CDR3, as DNA: TGTGCCAGCAGCTTGGCTCCAGGTACCTACGAGCAGTACTTC.